This T cell receptor (beta chain) originates from a study of T cell repertoires in cytomegalovirus infection. Concerning this clonotype: The antigen is not known.

Between the trimmed V and J ends, which lost 7 bases and 7 bases, there was a span of 7 bases. The CDR3 is 10 residues long. Germline V gene sequence: CDR1 SNHLY, CDR2 FYNNEI. TCRdb fed the reads into MiXCR, producing one record per CDR3 protein. The table includes approximately 990,000 distinct CDR3 sequences, 31% detected once. The sequence was collected from a human donor in good health (CMV status not recorded). Some clones in this sample may be carry-over from other donors' samples. This sequence joins TRBV2 and TRBJ1-2; D unresolved. The specimen comprised cultured CD8+ T cells from PBMCs, sampled from culture after CMV antigen stimulation. DNA of the CDR3: TGTGCCAGCACTGGTTTTGGCTACACCTTC. It is translated as CASTGFGYTF.